Below, one T cell receptor beta chain is given with its context. At least 3 on the Clinical Activity Score was recorded for ophthalmopathy patients, who also had NOSPECS grade at least 4 and duration under 3 months. Uncontrolled infection, other autoimmune disease, pregnancy or lactation led to exclusion. The PBMCs were sourced from fresh peripheral blood (around 10 ml). The CDR3 contains 14 residues. V lost 4 bases and J 7 bases, leaving 11 bases between the germline ends. The germline gives CDR1 SEHNR, CDR2 FQNEAQ (reference sequence). The data belong to a study of T cells in Graves' hyperthyroidism and ophthalmopathy. Researchers amplified the TCR beta CDR3 regions from RNA transcripts. The study used the HTBI primer set for a first-round RT-PCR of the TCR CDR3. TCRdb analysed the multiplex PCR reads with MiXCR anew, one entry per CDR3 protein. Seen here are 300,000 to 450,000 distinct CDR3 sequences, approximately 18% observed once, and the top ten hold 35% to 50%.

The sample was blood. The clonotype comes from a man between 18 and 35 years old with Graves' ophthalmopathy. V and J are TRBV7-9 and TRBJ1-6; D unclear. This CDR3 is CASSSTFINSPLHF. In DNA, the CDR3 is TGTGCCAGCAGCTCCACATTTATAAATTCACCCCTCCACTTT.